Listed below are T cell receptor beta chains from one sample, sequenced in a study of shared clonotypes between healthy human individuals. TCRdb's copy holds only in-frame clones and misses some; the assay was immunoSEQ multiplex PCR. The data hold roughly 2 million clones, with approximately 95% observed a single time. Material: naive CD8+ T cells sorted from blood. These receptors were collected from a young man in good health. Each CDR3 is given with its conserved first and last residue. The D gene is left open where the match is weak.

CDR3: CAHQSKRRVSEKLFF
V: TRBV11-2
D: NA
length: 15

CDR3: CASNQQGSIYEQYF
V: TRBV7-2
D: TRBD1
length: 14

CDR3: CASSPSTVNNYGYTF
V: TRBV11-2
D: NA
length: 15

CDR3: CASSPPDSSDYEQYF
V: TRBV18
D: NA
length: 15

CDR3: CASSLEIVNRGNYGYTF
V: TRBV18
D: TRBD1
length: 17

CDR3: CASSLLGQGSDEQFF
V: TRBV27
D: TRBD1
length: 15

CDR3: CASSVGPPSQAPLHF
V: TRBV9
D: NA
length: 15

CDR3: CASSQDRDGNTIYF
V: TRBV4-1
D: NA
length: 14

CDR3: CSVEGVQETQYF
V: TRBV29-1
D: NA
length: 12

CDR3: CASSVGDGGPYTF
V: TRBV5-4
D: NA
length: 13

CDR3: CASSESRGPYEQYF
V: TRBV2
D: NA
length: 14

CDR3: CASSQVDTDYGYTF
V: TRBV14
D: NA
length: 14

CDR3: CASSQDWGGGPEETQYF
V: TRBV4-3
D: TRBD2
length: 17

CDR3: CASSEAGQGWTGELFF
V: TRBV9
D: TRBD1
length: 16

CDR3: CASSLLTSGGTDTQYF
V: TRBV6-5
D: TRBD2
length: 16

CDR3: CASSPLGEPLHF
V: TRBV27
D: NA
length: 12

CDR3: CASSYHGSYEQYF
V: TRBV6-5
D: NA
length: 13

CDR3: CASSSRDRGKTYEQYF
V: TRBV28
D: NA
length: 16

CDR3: CASSHYGTYTYNEQFF
V: TRBV28
D: NA
length: 16

CDR3: CSGTEGGETQYF
V: TRBV29-1
D: NA
length: 12

CDR3: CASSSGRGFYEQYF
V: TRBV13
D: NA
length: 14

CDR3: CASSSGVRFSTDTQYF
V: TRBV28
D: NA
length: 16

CDR3: CASSGGYEQYF
V: TRBV28
D: NA
length: 11

CDR3: CASSLGLAGMETQYF
V: TRBV13
D: TRBD2
length: 15

CDR3: CASSQTGSSGNTIYF
V: TRBV4-3
D: NA
length: 15

CDR3: CASSPSPAGNSPLHF
V: TRBV27
D: NA
length: 15

CDR3: CASSLFEVTVTDTQYF
V: TRBV7-9
D: NA
length: 16

CDR3: CASSYLGRVDEQFF
V: TRBV6-5
D: NA
length: 14

CDR3: CASSLGDGIWVEAFF
V: TRBV7-9
D: NA
length: 15

CDR3: CASSLGQGLNTGELFF
V: TRBV4-1
D: TRBD1
length: 16

CDR3: CAITGTGDYGYTF
V: TRBV10-3
D: TRBD1
length: 13

CDR3: CASSFPLSGTTDTQYF
V: TRBV7-8
D: TRBD2
length: 16

CDR3: CAWSVGGQETQYF
V: TRBV30
D: NA
length: 13

CDR3: CASSLGGQGVNEAFF
V: TRBV7-6
D: TRBD1
length: 15

CDR3: CASSQRPWGYTEAFF
V: TRBV7-8
D: NA
length: 15

CDR3: CASSLLGTTDPSSYEQYF
V: TRBV28
D: NA
length: 18

CDR3: CASSLATGVGNQPQHF
V: TRBV28
D: TRBD1
length: 16

CDR3: CASSYSGSRGDTQYF
V: TRBV6-5
D: NA
length: 15

CDR3: CASSLSGADETQYF
V: TRBV27
D: NA
length: 14

CDR3: CASSDRGYGTQYF
V: TRBV25-1
D: NA
length: 13

CDR3: CASSITAGGYEQYF
V: TRBV19
D: NA
length: 14

CDR3: CASSFEWATNEKLFF
V: TRBV5-1
D: NA
length: 15

CDR3: CASSPGQVKEQYF
V: TRBV19
D: TRBD1
length: 13

CDR3: CASSLLRGNEQYF
V: TRBV5-6
D: NA
length: 13

CDR3: CASSDPPSGFSSYEQYF
V: TRBV6-4
D: TRBD2
length: 17

CDR3: CASSQAFLSYEQYF
V: TRBV4-3
D: NA
length: 14

CDR3: CASSERGGAADTQYF
V: TRBV28
D: NA
length: 15

CDR3: CASSSGTESYEQYF
V: TRBV6-5
D: NA
length: 14

CDR3: CASSPDRGTEAFF
V: TRBV11-2
D: TRBD1
length: 13